The sequence of this T cell receptor beta chain was determined in a study of Ad26.COV2.S vaccination and SARS-CoV-2 variants. Across the study: Dosing was one shot or two shots 56 days apart.

Germline V CDR1 and CDR2: MDHEN, SYDVKM. V was pared by 3 bases and J by 13 bases, with 12 bases between. CDR3 length: 12 amino acids. Turning to this clone: As yet, its antigen is unknown.

Treatment denoted: 15 to 20 received Ad26.COV2.S at low or high dose, single or two shots; roughly 5 received placebo; per-sample allocation not given. Repertoires come from day 63 after the first vaccine or placebo injection. Profiled with immunoSEQ multiplex PCR; TCRdb holds only in-frame clones, not every one. The table lists roughly 510,000 clones, approximately 90% of them singletons. The study, taken as a whole, reports: Participants given vaccine showed non-spike TCR breadth similar to that of placebo recipients.

The specimen comprised peripheral blood, sampled in a trial of Ad26.COV2.S vaccine versus placebo. The source of this sequence is a person between 18 and 60 years old who received the Ad26.COV2.S COVID-19 vaccine or a placebo. The V and J genes are TRBV28 and TRBJ2-2; D unclear. The CDR3 loop reads CASSFSLGVLFF. The CDR3 DNA reads TGTGCCAGCAGTTTTTCCTTGGGCGTGCTGTTTTTT.